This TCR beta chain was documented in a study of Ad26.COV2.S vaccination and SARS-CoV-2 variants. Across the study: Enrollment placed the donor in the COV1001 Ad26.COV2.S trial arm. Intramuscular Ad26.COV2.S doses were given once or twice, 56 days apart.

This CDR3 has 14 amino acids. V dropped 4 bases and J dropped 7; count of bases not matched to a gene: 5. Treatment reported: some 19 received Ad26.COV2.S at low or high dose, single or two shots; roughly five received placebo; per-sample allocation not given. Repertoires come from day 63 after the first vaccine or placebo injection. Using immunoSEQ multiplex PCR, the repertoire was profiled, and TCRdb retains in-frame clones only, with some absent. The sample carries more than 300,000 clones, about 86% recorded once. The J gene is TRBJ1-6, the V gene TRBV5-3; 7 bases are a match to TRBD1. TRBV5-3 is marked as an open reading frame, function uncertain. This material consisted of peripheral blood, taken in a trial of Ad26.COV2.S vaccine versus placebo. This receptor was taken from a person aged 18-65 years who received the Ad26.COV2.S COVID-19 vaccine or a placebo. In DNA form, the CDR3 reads TGTGCCAGAAGCCACACAGGGGAGAATTCACCCCTCCACTTT. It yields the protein CARSHTGENSPLHF.